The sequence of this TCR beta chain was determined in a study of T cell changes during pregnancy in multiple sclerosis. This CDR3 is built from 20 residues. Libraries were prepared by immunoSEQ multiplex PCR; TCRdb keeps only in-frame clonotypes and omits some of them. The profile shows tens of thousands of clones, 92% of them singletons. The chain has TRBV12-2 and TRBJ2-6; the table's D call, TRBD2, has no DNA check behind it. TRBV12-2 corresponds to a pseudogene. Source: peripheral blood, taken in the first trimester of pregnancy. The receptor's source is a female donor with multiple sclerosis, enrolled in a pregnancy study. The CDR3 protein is CASRLGLYGGRTSGANVLTF. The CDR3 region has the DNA TGTGCAAGTCGCTTAGGTTTGTACGGGGGGCGAACCTCTGGGGCCAACGTCCTGACTTTC.